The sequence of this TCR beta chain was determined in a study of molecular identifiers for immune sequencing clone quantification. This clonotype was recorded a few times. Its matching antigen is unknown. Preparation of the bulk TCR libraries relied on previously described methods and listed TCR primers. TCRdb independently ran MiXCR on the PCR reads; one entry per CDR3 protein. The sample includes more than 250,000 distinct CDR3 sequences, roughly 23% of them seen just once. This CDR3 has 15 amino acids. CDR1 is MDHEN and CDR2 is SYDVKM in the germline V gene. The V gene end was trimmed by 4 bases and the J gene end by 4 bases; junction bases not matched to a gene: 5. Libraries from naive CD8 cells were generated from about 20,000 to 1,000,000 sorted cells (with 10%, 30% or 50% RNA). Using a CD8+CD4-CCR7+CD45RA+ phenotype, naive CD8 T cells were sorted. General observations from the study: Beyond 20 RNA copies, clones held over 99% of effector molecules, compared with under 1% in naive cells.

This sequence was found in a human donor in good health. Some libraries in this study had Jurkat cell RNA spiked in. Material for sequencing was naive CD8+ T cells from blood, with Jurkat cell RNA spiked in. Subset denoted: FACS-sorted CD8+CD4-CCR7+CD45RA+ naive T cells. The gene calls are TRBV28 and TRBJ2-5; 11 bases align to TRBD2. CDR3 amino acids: CASSYSGRDTETQYF. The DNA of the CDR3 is TGTGCCAGCAGTTATAGCGGGAGGGACACAGAGACCCAGTACTTC.